The clone carrying this T cell receptor beta chain has only a few counts. The antigen remains unidentified. The entry originates in a study of CD8 T cells in ankylosing spondylitis. Points from the study as a whole: CD8+ by phenotype, disease-linked clones were relatively rare in peripheral blood.

Scientists made TCR beta libraries using quantitative 5'-RACE with molecular barcodes. One entry per CDR3 protein, called by TCRdb with MiXCR from the 5' RACE reads. Altogether approximately 150,000 distinct CDR3 sequences are present, approximately 9% being singletons, with the ten largest covering roughly 16%. The CDR3 spans 19 residues. With 1 base clipped from V and 3 bases from J, the junction kept 15 bases outside the gene matches. The germline V gene encodes CDR1 SGHAT and CDR2 FQNNGV. Sequencing was carried out using blood, either unsorted or a sorted T cell fraction (not recorded which). The V gene is TRBV11-2, the J gene TRBJ2-1; the match to TRBD1 covers 7 bases. The receptor comes from a female donor with ankylosing spondylitis or in good health (not recorded which). CDR3 bases: TGTGCCAGCAGCTTAGTGGGACAGCCCACCCTGGGCCTCTACAATGAGCAGTTCTTC. It is translated as CASSLVGQPTLGLYNEQFF.